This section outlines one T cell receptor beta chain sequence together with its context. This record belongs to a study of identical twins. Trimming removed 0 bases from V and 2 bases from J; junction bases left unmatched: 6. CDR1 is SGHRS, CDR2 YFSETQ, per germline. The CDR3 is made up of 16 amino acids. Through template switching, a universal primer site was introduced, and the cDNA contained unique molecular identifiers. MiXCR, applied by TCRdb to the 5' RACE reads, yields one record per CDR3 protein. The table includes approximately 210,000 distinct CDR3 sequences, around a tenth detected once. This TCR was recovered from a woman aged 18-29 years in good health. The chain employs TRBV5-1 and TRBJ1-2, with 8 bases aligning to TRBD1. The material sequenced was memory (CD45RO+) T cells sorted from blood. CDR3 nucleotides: TGCGCCAGCAGCTTGGTCGCCAGACAGGGGAACTATGGCTACACCTTC. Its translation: CASSLVARQGNYGYTF.